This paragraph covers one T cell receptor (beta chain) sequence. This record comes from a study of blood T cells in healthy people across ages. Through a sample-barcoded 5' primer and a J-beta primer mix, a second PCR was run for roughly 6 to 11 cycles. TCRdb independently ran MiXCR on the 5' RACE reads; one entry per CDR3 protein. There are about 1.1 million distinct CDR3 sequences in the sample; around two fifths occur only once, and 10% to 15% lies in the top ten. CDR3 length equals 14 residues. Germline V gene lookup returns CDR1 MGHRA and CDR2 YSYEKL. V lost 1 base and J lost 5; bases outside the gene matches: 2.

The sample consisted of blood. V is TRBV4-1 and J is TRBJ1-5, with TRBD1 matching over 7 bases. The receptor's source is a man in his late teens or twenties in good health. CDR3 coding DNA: TGCGCCAGCAGCCAAGGACAGGGTGATCAGCCCCAGCATTTT. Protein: CASSQGQGDQPQHF.